The 24 T cell receptor beta chains presented below share a single source sample, sequenced in a study of T cell responses to AZD1222 COVID-19 vaccine. Assay used: immunoSEQ multiplex PCR; TCRdb lists only in-frame clones, some missing. The profile shows some 140,000 clones, roughly 90% of them singletons. The source was peripheral blood, collected on day 0 of AZD1222 vaccination. Receptors originate from an adult in good health.

The V and J genes are TRBV5-1 and TRBJ1-4, with TRBD1 matching 7 bases. V shed 3 bases and J 0 bases; nucleotides not matched to a gene: 11. This CDR3 contains 18 residues. The V gene's germline CDR1 is SGHRS and CDR2 YFSETQ. In DNA, the CDR3 is TGCGCCAGCAGCTCTCCTGGGGGACAGACAGCAACTAATGAAAAACTGTTTTTT. Its protein is CASSSPGGQTATNEKLFF.

The chain combines TRBV5-8 with TRBJ1-3; the D gene is possibly TRBD1 (5 bases). Germline V gene data show CDR1 as SGHTS and CDR2 as YDEGEE. CDR3 length: 14 residues. V was pared by 1 base and J by 5 bases, with 10 bases between. In DNA form, the CDR3 reads TGTGCCAGCAGCTTGTATCAGGGTCGAAACACCATATATTTT. The encoded protein is CASSLYQGRNTIYF.

The chain links TRBV5-4 to TRBJ2-1, with no clear D. Germline CDR1 and CDR2: SGHNT and YYREEE (reference sequence). The V end was cut by 4 bases, the J end by 4 bases, with 6 bases between. The CDR3 consists of 12 residues. CDR3 sequence (DNA): TGTGCCAGCAGCGTTCTTTACAATGAGCAGTTCTTC. Translation gives CASSVLYNEQFF.

The rearrangement links TRBV3-1 (or the pseudogene TRBV3-2) to TRBJ1-1; D gene ambiguous. This CDR3 is built from 14 residues. Germline V gene sequence: CDR1 LGHDT, CDR2 YNNKEL (reference sequence). Trimming removed 5 bases at V and 3 bases at J, with 13 bases between. The CDR3 loop is CASSYWGRDTEAFF. The CDR3 bases are TGTGCCAGCAGCTACTGGGGTCGCGACACTGAAGCTTTCTTT.

The chain uses TRBV18 and TRBJ2-1; a weak D match, TRBD1 (6 bases). This CDR3 spans 16 amino acids. V was trimmed by 0 bases and J by 1 base, leaving 10 bases between them. Germline lookup yields CDR1 KGHSH and CDR2 LQKENI. CDR3 DNA: TGTGCCAGCTCACCACCACAGGGACCATCCTACAATGAGCAGTTCTTC. Translating it yields CASSPPQGPSYNEQFF.

The J gene is TRBJ1-1, the V gene TRBV4-3; D perhaps matches TRBD1 (6 bases). The germline gives CDR1 LGHNA, CDR2 YSLEER. The CDR3 covers 15 residues. The V end lost 0 bases, the J end lost 6 bases, and 14 bases lay between the germline ends. The CDR3, as DNA: TGCGCCAGCAGCCAAGATTCGGTGGGGGCGGCTGAAGCTTTCTTT. This codes for CASSQDSVGAAEAFF.

This chain connects TRBV7-9 to TRBJ1-1; 11 bases align to TRBD1. Trimming cost V 5 bases and J 7 bases; bases outside gene matches: 9. The CDR3 consists of 15 residues. CDR1 and CDR2 (germline): SEHNR, FQNEAQ (reference sequence). The CDR3 DNA follows: TGTGCCAGCAGCCCCCGGGACAGGGGGGACAGTGAAGCTTTCTTT. It is translated as CASSPRDRGDSEAFF.

The rearrangement joins TRBV7-9 to TRBJ2-3, with D possibly TRBD2 on 7 matching bases. Germline V CDR1 and CDR2: SEHNR, FQNEAQ (reference sequence). The CDR3 has 14 residues. The V end lost 5 bases, the J end lost 3 bases, and 12 bases lay between the germline ends. CDR3 loop: CASSVRGQTDTQYF. The CDR3 DNA is TGTGCCAGCAGCGTGCGGGGGCAAACAGATACGCAGTATTTT.

This chain joins TRBV11-2 and TRBJ2-7, with D unclear. Germline CDR1 reads SGHAT; CDR2 reads FQNNGV. Trimming removed 2 bases from V and 0 bases from J, with 8 bases in between. This CDR3 is 14 amino acids long. The CDR3 loop is CASSLYSSSYEQYF. In nucleotides, the CDR3 is TGTGCCAGCAGCTTATACAGCTCCTCCTACGAGCAGTACTTC.

The V and J genes are TRBV7-2 and TRBJ1-1; D unclear. The CDR3 is made up of 13 amino acids. V was shortened by 5 bases and J by 1 base, with 8 bases between the two germline ends. CDR1 and CDR2 from the germline V gene are SGHTA and FQGNSA. The CDR3 nucleotides are TGTGCCAGCAGCCTACACCAGAACACTGAAGCTTTCTTT. Encoded protein: CASSLHQNTEAFF.

V is TRBV6-5 and J is TRBJ2-7; no clear D. The V gene's germline CDR1 is MNHEY and CDR2 SVGAGI. Trimming removed 6 bases at V and 1 base at J, with 10 bases between. The CDR3 extends over 13 amino acids. The DNA of the CDR3 is TGTGCCAGCAGATACGGTGTGTCCTACGAGCAGTACTTC. As protein: CASRYGVSYEQYF.

This chain uses TRBV7-2 with TRBJ1-2, with D maybe TRBD1 (6 bases). The CDR3 is 13 residues long. Trimming pared 5 bases from V and 7 bases from J, leaving 14 bases between. Germline CDR1 SGHTA, CDR2 FQGNSA. CDR3 loop: CASSADRSPGYTF. In nucleotides, the CDR3 is TGTGCCAGCAGCGCCGACAGGTCTCCTGGCTACACCTTC. The variable domain in full, completed from reference TRBV7-2 and TRBJ1-2, reads GAGVSQSPSNKVTEKGKDVELRCDPISGHTALYWYRQSLGQGLEFLIYFQGNSAPDKSGLPSDRFSAERTGGSVSTLTIQRTQQEDSAVYLCASSADRSPGYTFGSGTRLTVV.

The chain links TRBV6-1 to TRBJ1-3, with 8 nucleotides matching TRBD1. This CDR3 is 16 amino acids long. The junction had 2 bases not matched to a gene; V was cut back by 1 base and J by 0 bases. The V gene's germline CDR1 is MNHNS and CDR2 SASEGT. The CDR3 region is CASSEVGTGSGNTIYF. The CDR3 DNA sequence: TGTGCCAGCAGTGAAGTAGGGACAGGCTCTGGAAACACCATATATTTT.

This chain uses TRBV7-9 with TRBJ2-7; no clear D. The CDR3 loop spans 12 amino acids. Deletions cut 2 bases from V and 6 bases from J, with 8 bases between. The germline V gene has CDR1 SEHNR and CDR2 FQNEAQ (reference sequence). The CDR3 region has the DNA TGTGCCAGCAGCTTACAGGCTGCCGAGCAGTACTTC. Its translation is CASSLQAAEQYF.

The genes are TRBV5-1 and TRBJ2-1, with 8 nucleotides matching TRBD1. Germline values: CDR1 SGHRS, CDR2 YFSETQ. Trimming cost V 8 bases and J 1 base; bases outside gene matches: 8. This CDR3 has 15 amino acids. CDR3 protein: CASRTGTNSYNEQFF. The DNA for the CDR3 is TGCGCCAGTCGGACAGGGACGAATTCCTACAATGAGCAGTTCTTC.

This chain uses TRBV19 with TRBJ1-5; 9 nucleotides agree with TRBD1. With 8 bases clipped from V and 2 bases from J, the junction kept 7 bases outside the gene matches. The CDR3 length is 15 residues. Germline values: CDR1 LNHDA, CDR2 SQIVND (reference sequence). CDR3 nucleotides: TGTGCCAGTTGGGACAGGGACAACGGCAATCAGCCCCAGCATTTT. It encodes CASWDRDNGNQPQHF.

The rearrangement uses TRBV3-1 (or the pseudogene TRBV3-2) and TRBJ2-1; 8 nucleotides line up with TRBD1. This CDR3 region has 15 residues. Germline V gene lookup returns CDR1 LGHDT and CDR2 YNNKEL (reference sequence). The ends lost 4 bases at V and 1 base at J; junction bases unmatched: 3. CDR3 DNA: TGTGCCAGCAGCCCCCGGACAGGGTCCTACAATGAGCAGTTCTTC. Residues: CASSPRTGSYNEQFF.

V usage is TRBV28 and J usage is TRBJ1-6; D unclear. The CDR3 totals 15 residues. V lost 9 bases and J lost 3, with 15 bases in between. Germline CDR1 reads MDHEN; CDR2 reads SYDVKM. The CDR3 DNA follows: TGTGCCAGTATTACCAGCAACCTCTATAATTCACCCCTCCACTTT. Amino acid sequence: CASITSNLYNSPLHF. Drawing the rest from reference TRBV28 and TRBJ1-6, the complete variable domain is DVKVTQSSRYLVKRTGEKVFLECVQDMDHENMFWYRQDPGLGLRLIYFSYDVKMKEKGDIPEGYSVSREKKERFSLILESASTNQTSMYLCASITSNLYNSPLHFGNGTRLTVT.

The V and J genes are TRBV6-1 and TRBJ2-1; D possibly corresponds to TRBD1 (5 bases). CDR1 and CDR2 (germline): MNHNS, SASEGT. V was clipped by 2 bases and J by 5 bases, with 13 bases between them. The CDR3 sequence is 15 residues long. The CDR3 bases are TGTGCCAGCAGTGAATCCCCAGGGTTTAACAATGAGCAGTTCTTC. This gives the protein CASSESPGFNNEQFF.

V is TRBV18 and J is TRBJ1-3, with D possibly being TRBD1 (5 bases). Deletions cut 4 bases from V and 2 bases from J, with 9 bases between. Looked up from germline, CDR1 is KGHSH and CDR2 is LQKENI. CDR3 length: 14 residues. Written as DNA, the CDR3 is TGTGCCAGCTCACTGGGACGGACTGGAAACACCATATATTTT. Translated: CASSLGRTGNTIYF.

This clone has just one count. The V gene is TRBV4-1, the J gene TRBJ2-3, with D possibly being TRBD1 or TRBD2 (5 bases each). From germline, CDR1 is MGHRA and CDR2 YSYEKL. The germline V and J ends were trimmed by 7 bases and 0 bases, with 11 bases remaining between them. CDR3 length: 14 amino acids. In DNA, the CDR3 is TGCGCCAGCACTCGGGACGTTAGCACAGATACGCAGTATTTT. Translated: CASTRDVSTDTQYF.

The chain has TRBV7-9 and TRBJ2-6; 7 nucleotides align to TRBD1. Trimming took 8 bases from V and 0 from J; bases not matched to a gene: 7. The germline CDR1 and CDR2 sequences are SEHNR and FQNEAQ (reference sequence). The CDR3 consists of 16 residues. The CDR3 loop reads CASLRQGSSGANVLTF. CDR3 nucleotide sequence: TGTGCCAGCCTTCGACAGGGTAGCTCTGGGGCCAACGTCCTGACTTTC.

The rearrangement joins TRBV29-1 to TRBJ1-3, with 9 positions matching TRBD1. The CDR3 has 14 amino acids. Looked up from germline, CDR1 is SQVTM and CDR2 is ANQGSEA. J gave up 3 bases and V 4 bases, and 4 bases lay outside the gene matches. CDR3 loop: CSVVQGAGGNTIYF. The CDR3 DNA reads TGCAGCGTTGTACAGGGGGCAGGTGGAAACACCATATATTTT. The entire variable domain, with the rest obtained from reference TRBV29-1 and TRBJ1-3, is as follows: SAVISQKPSRDICQRGTSLTIQCQVDSQVTMMFWYRQQPGQSLTLIATANQGSEATYESGFVIDKFPISRPNLTFSTLTVSNMSPEDSSIYLCSVVQGAGGNTIYFGEGSWLTVV.

This rearrangement joins TRBV20-1 to TRBJ1-1; the D is unclear. This CDR3 is 10 amino acids long. The germline V and J ends were trimmed by 1 base and 8 bases, with 5 bases remaining between them. Looked up from germline, CDR1 is DFQATT and CDR2 is SNEGSKA (reference sequence). CDR3 region: CSARAREAFF. The CDR3 DNA reads as TGCAGTGCTAGAGCTAGGGAAGCTTTCTTT.